This passage covers 17 T cell receptor beta chains from one sample sequenced in a study of blood T cell repertoires in COVID-19. Repertoires were generated with immunoSEQ multiplex PCR, while TCRdb's copy carries only in-frame clones and drops some. This repertoire shows roughly 100,000 clones, approximately 88% found once; its top ten account for around 10%. Sequencing was done on a sample of peripheral blood. The origin of the receptors is a man older than 75 with acute or convalescent COVID-19.

The rearrangement uses TRBV7-2 and TRBJ1-2; D remains ambiguous. The V gene's germline CDR1 is SGHTA and CDR2 FQGNSA. The CDR3 spans 14 residues. V lost 6 bases to trimming and J lost 9 bases, with 20 bases between them. In DNA form, the CDR3 reads TGTGCCAGCAGTTTCGATTCGTCCCGAGGGAGCTACACCTTC. Its protein is CASSFDSSRGSYTF.

The chain joins TRBV2 to TRBJ1-1, with D tentatively TRBD1 (6 bases). The CDR3 totals 14 residues. Germline CDR1 is SNHLY and CDR2 is FYNNEI. V was shortened by 8 bases and J by 1 base, with 14 bases between the two germline ends. DNA of the CDR3: TGTGCCAGCGGAGTACAGGGTGGGAACACTGAAGCTTTCTTT. It is translated as CASGVQGGNTEAFF.

The chain recombines TRBV5-6 with TRBJ1-5, with D unclear. The germline V gene has CDR1 SGHDT and CDR2 YYEEEE. V gave up 4 bases and J gave up 0 bases, with 11 bases separating them. This CDR3 region has 15 residues. CDR3 sequence reads: CASSPGGFSNQPQHF. CDR3 in DNA: TGTGCCAGCAGCCCTGGAGGGTTTAGCAATCAGCCCCAGCATTTT.

V and J are TRBV6-4 and TRBJ2-3; tentatively, D is TRBD2 (5 bases). The CDR3 contains 16 residues. Trimming took 3 bases from V and 0 from J, leaving 13 bases between them. Per germline, CDR1 MRHNA and CDR2 SNTAGT. CDR3 in DNA: TGTGCCAGCAGTGAGTCCTCACTAGGGAGCACAGATACGCAGTATTTT. It is translated as CASSESSLGSTDTQYF.

The CDR3 sequence: CAIREGVTEAFF. The CDR3 bases are TGTGCCATCAGGGAAGGGGTGACTGAAGCTTTCTTT. The genes are TRBV10-3 and TRBJ1-1; D is possibly TRBD1 (5 bases). There are 12 residues in the CDR3. Germline CDR1 reads ENHRY; CDR2 reads SYGVKD. Trimming cost V 6 bases and J 5 bases, with 10 bases left between them.

The chain uses TRBV6-6 and TRBJ1-2; tentatively, D is TRBD1 (6 bases). The germline CDR1 and CDR2 sequences are MNHNY and SVGAGI (reference sequence). The V and J ends lost 4 bases and 0 bases respectively, with 15 bases between them. This CDR3 comprises 16 residues. CDR3 DNA: TGTGCCAGCAGTTCTCTCTGGGGGCAAGCTAACTATGGCTACACCTTC. This encodes CASSSLWGQANYGYTF.

The CDR3 sequence: CSVDAGPNTEAFF. The CDR3 coding sequence is TGCAGCGTTGATGCGGGGCCGAACACTGAAGCTTTCTTT. The chain joins TRBV29-1 to TRBJ1-1; maybe TRBD1 (5 bases). The germline V gene has CDR1 SQVTM and CDR2 ANQGSEA. V lost 3 bases to trimming and J lost 1 base, with 9 bases between them. CDR3 size: 13 residues.

The chain uses TRBV12-3 or TRBV12-4 and TRBJ2-7; D unclear. The CDR3 covers 13 residues. The V gene lost 1 base and the J gene lost 3 bases, with 7 bases spanning the gap. The CDR3 spells CASSLVPNYEQYF. CDR3 DNA sequence: TGTGCCAGCAGTTTAGTCCCTAACTACGAGCAGTACTTC.

The rearrangement uses TRBV9 and TRBJ2-5; TRBD2 might be the D (7 bases). The CDR3 has 17 residues. Germline values: CDR1 SGDLS, CDR2 YYNGEE. Trimming took 0 bases from V and 2 from J, leaving 17 bases between them. This CDR3 reads CASSVVPRGAGQETQYF. The CDR3 DNA reads as TGTGCCAGCAGCGTAGTACCCCGGGGGGCAGGACAAGAGACCCAGTACTTC.

The V gene is TRBV20-1, the J gene TRBJ1-1; D gene ambiguous. The CDR3 covers 11 residues. Trimming took 8 bases from V and 2 from J, leaving 9 bases between them. Germline V gives CDR1 DFQATT, CDR2 SNEGSKA (reference sequence). Written as DNA, the CDR3 is TGCAGTTCCGGGGATAACACTGAAGCTTTCTTT. As protein: CSSGDNTEAFF.

The rearrangement links TRBV6-5 to TRBJ1-1; 10 nucleotides align to TRBD1. Trimming at V came to 5 bases and at J to 4 bases, leaving 4 bases not matched to a gene. The CDR3 totals 14 residues. Germline-derived CDR1 and CDR2 are MNHEY and SVGAGI. The DNA for the CDR3 is TGTGCCAGCAGTAGACAGGGGGCGGCCACTGAAGCTTTCTTT. Translating it yields CASSRQGAATEAFF.

The chain combines TRBV7-2 with TRBJ2-1, with D possibly TRBD1 on 6 matching bases. The V gene's germline CDR1 is SGHTA and CDR2 FQGNSA. Trimming took 5 bases from V and 4 from J, leaving 15 bases between them. The CDR3 contains 15 residues. CDR3 amino acids: CASSSRGGLYNEQFF. The CDR3 DNA follows: TGTGCCAGCAGCAGCAGGGGTGGGCTTTACAATGAGCAGTTCTTC. The whole variable domain, remainder taken from reference TRBV7-2 and TRBJ2-1, is GAGVSQSPSNKVTEKGKDVELRCDPISGHTALYWYRQSLGQGLEFLIYFQGNSAPDKSGLPSDRFSAERTGGSVSTLTIQRTQQEDSAVYLCASSSRGGLYNEQFFGPGTRLTVL.

The rearrangement links TRBV29-1 to TRBJ1-1; no definite D call. CDR3 size: 11 residues. CDR1 SQVTM and CDR2 ANQGSEA come from the germline V gene. The V end lost 0 bases, the J end lost 5 bases, and 4 bases lay between the germline ends. The chain's CDR3 is CSVEDLTEAFF. The CDR3 nucleotides are TGCAGCGTTGAAGATCTTACTGAAGCTTTCTTT.

The chain is built from TRBV5-6 and TRBJ1-4, with D perhaps matching TRBD1 (5 bases). V dropped 6 bases and J dropped 7 bases, with 22 bases sitting between them. The germline gives CDR1 SGHDT, CDR2 YYEEEE. There are 16 residues in the CDR3. The CDR3 protein is CASNLGGYEKSEKLFF. In DNA form, the CDR3 reads TGTGCCAGCAACCTGGGGGGGTATGAGAAGAGTGAAAAACTGTTTTTT.

This clone occurred a few times. The genes are TRBV18 and TRBJ1-3; 7 positions agree with TRBD1. The V gene's germline CDR1 is KGHSH and CDR2 LQKENI. The CDR3 contains 13 residues. V trimming: 3 bases; J trimming: 9 bases; junction bases outside the gene matches: 5. CDR3 protein: CASSPGQVVTIYF. CDR3 in DNA: TGTGCCAGCTCACCCGGACAGGTGGTCACCATATATTTT.

Of note for this clone: Different DNA sequences within this sample yield the same CDR3. The chain joins TRBV6-1 to TRBJ1-5; 7 positions match TRBD1. The CDR3 consists of 14 residues. The V gene's germline CDR1 is MNHNS and CDR2 SASEGT. Germline trimming cut 3 bases from V and 4 bases from J; bases unmatched to any gene: 3. The CDR3 region is CASSENRGNQPQHF. The CDR3 coding sequence is TGTGCCAGCAGTGAGAACAGGGGTAATCAGCCCCAGCATTTT.

The chain employs TRBV10-2 and TRBJ2-7, with 9 bases identical to TRBD1. Germline V lookup: CDR1 WSHSY, CDR2 SAAADI. This CDR3 comprises 13 residues. V lost 7 bases and J lost 1; bases outside the gene matches: 2. The CDR3 nucleotides are TGCGCCAGCAAGGGGACAGGGTCCTACGAGCAGTACTTC. Amino acids: CASKGTGSYEQYF.